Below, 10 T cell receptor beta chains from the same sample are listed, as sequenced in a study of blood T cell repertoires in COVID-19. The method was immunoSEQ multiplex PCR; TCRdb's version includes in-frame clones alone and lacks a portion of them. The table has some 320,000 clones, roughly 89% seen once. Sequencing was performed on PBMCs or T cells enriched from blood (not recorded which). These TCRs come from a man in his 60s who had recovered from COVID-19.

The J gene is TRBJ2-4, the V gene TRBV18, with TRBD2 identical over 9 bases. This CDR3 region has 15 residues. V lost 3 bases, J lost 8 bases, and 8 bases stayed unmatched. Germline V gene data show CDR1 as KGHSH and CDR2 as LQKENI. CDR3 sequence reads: CASSPFVAGEDIQYF. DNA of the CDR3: TGTGCCAGCTCACCCTTCGTAGCGGGAGAGGACATTCAGTACTTC. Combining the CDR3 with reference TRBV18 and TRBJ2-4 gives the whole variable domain NAGVMQNPRHLVRRRGQEARLRCSPMKGHSHVYWYRQLPEEGLKFMVYLQKENIIDESGMPKERFSAEFPKEGPSILRIQQVVRGDSAAYFCASSPFVAGEDIQYFGAGTRLSVL.

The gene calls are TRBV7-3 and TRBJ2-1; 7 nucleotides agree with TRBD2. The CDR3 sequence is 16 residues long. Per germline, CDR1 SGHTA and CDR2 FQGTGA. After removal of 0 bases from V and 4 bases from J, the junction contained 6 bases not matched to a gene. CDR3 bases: TGTGCCAGCAGCTTAACTCAACTAGCGAGTTACAATGAGCAGTTCTTC. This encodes CASSLTQLASYNEQFF.

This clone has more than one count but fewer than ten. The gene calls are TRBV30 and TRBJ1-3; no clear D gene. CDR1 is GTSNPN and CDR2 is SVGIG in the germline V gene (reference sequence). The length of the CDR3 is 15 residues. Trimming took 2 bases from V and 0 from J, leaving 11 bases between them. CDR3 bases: TGTGCCTGGAGTCGGAGGGCCCGCTCTGGAAACACCATATATTTT. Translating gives CAWSRRARSGNTIYF.

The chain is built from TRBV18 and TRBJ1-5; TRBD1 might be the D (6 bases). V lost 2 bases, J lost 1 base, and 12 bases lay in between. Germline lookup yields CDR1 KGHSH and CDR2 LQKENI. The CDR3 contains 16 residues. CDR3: CASSPTGTGSNQPQHF. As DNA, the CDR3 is TGTGCCAGCTCACCAACAGGGACGGGGAGCAATCAGCCCCAGCATTTT.

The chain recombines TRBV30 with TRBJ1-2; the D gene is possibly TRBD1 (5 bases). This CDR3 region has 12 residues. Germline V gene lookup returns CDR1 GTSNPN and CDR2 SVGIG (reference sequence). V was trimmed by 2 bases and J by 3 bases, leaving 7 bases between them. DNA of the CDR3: TGTGCCTGGAGTCCACAGGACTATGGCTACACCTTC. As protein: CAWSPQDYGYTF.

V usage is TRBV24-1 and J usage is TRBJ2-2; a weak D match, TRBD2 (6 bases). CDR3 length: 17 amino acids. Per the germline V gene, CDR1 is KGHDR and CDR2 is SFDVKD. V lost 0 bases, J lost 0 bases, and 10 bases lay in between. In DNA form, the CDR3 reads TGTGCCACCAGTGATTTGGCGGGGTTCGCGAACACCGGGGAGCTGTTTTTT. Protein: CATSDLAGFANTGELFF.

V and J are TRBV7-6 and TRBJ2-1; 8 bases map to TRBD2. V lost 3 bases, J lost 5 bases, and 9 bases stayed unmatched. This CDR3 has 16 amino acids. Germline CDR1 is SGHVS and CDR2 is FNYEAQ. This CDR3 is CASSFPLTSAHNEQFF. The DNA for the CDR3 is TGTGCCAGCAGCTTTCCTCTGACTAGCGCCCACAATGAGCAGTTCTTC.

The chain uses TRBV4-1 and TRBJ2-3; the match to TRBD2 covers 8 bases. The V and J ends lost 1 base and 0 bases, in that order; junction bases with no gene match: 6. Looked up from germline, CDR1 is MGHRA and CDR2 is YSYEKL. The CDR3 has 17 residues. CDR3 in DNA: TGCGCCAGCAGCCAAGTCCGGACTAGCCCAAGCACAGATACGCAGTATTTT. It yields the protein CASSQVRTSPSTDTQYF.

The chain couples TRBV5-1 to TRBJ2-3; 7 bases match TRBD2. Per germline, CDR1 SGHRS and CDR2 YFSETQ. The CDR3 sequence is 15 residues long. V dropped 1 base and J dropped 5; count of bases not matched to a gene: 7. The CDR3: CASSLLAGREDTQYF. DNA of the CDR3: TGCGCCAGCAGCTTGCTTGCGGGGAGGGAAGATACGCAGTATTTT.

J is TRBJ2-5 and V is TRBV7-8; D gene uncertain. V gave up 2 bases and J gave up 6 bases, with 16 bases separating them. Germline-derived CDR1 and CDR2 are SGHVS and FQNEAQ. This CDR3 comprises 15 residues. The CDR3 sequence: CASSLNERSGKTQYF. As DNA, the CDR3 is TGTGCCAGCAGCTTAAACGAAAGGAGTGGAAAGACCCAGTACTTC.